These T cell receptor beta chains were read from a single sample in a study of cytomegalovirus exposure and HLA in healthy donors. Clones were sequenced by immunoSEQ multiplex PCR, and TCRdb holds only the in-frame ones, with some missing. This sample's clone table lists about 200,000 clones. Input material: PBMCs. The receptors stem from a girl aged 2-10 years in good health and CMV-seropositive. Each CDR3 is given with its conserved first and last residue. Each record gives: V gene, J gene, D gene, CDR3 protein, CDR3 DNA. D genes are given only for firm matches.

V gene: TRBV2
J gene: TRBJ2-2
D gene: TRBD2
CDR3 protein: CASSERWTSEPNTGELFF
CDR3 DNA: TGTGCCAGCAGTGAAAGGTGGACTAGCGAGCCGAACACCGGGGAGCTGTTTTTT

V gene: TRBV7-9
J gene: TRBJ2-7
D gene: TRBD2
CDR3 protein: CASSPGTSRHEQYF
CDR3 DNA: TGTGCCAGCAGCCCCGGGACTAGCCGACACGAGCAGTACTTC

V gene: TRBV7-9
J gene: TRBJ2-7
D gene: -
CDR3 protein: CASSLRGQDEQYF
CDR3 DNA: TGTGCCAGCAGCTTAAGGGGCCAGGACGAGCAGTACTTC

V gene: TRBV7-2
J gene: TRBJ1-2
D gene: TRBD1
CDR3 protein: CASSLGGTGALGYTF
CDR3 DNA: TGTGCCAGCAGCTTAGGGGGGACAGGGGCCCTTGGCTACACCTTC

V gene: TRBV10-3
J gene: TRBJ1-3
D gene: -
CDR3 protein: CAISESQGNTIYF
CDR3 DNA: TGTGCCATCAGTGAGTCCCAAGGAAACACCATATATTTT

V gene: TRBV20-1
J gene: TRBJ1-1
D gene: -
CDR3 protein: CSVGSFTEAFF
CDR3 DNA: TGCAGTGTGGGCAGTTTCACTGAAGCTTTCTTT

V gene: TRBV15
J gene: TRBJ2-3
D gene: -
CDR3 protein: CATSSVPGDPSTDTQYF
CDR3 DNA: TGTGCCACCAGCAGTGTACCGGGGGACCCTAGCACAGATACGCAGTATTTT

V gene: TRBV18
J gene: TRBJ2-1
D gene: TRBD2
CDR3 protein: CASSPETSGNGEQFF
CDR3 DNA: TGTGCCAGCTCACCAGAGACTAGCGGGAACGGTGAGCAGTTCTTC

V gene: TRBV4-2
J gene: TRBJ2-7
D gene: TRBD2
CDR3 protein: CASSQSGAGTSGTGGGYEQYF
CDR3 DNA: TGTGCCAGCAGCCAGAGTGGGGCTGGGACTAGCGGTACCGGAGGTGGGTACGAGCAGTACTTC

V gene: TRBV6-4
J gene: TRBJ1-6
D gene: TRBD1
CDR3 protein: CASSDVGTGTSPLHF
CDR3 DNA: TGTGCCAGCAGTGACGTTGGGACAGGGACCTCACCCCTCCACTTT

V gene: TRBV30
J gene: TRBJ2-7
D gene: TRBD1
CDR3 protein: CACTGGREQYF
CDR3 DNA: TGTGCCTGTACAGGGGGGAGGGAGCAGTACTTC

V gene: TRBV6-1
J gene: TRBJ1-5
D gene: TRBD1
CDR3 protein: CASSAGTGQDQPQHF
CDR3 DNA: TGTGCCAGCAGTGCCGGGACAGGGCAAGATCAGCCCCAGCATTTT

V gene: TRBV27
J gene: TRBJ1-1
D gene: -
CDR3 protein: CASSHPARANTEAFF
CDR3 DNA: TGTGCCAGCAGCCACCCTGCCAGGGCGAACACTGAAGCTTTCTTT

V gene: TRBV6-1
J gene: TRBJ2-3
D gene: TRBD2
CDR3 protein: CASSENGLAGGPVVTQYF
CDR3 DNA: TGTGCCAGCAGCGAAAACGGACTAGCGGGAGGCCCGGTGGTTACGCAGTATTTT

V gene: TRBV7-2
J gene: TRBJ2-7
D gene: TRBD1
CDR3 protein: CASSLAGTDAEQYF
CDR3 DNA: TGTGCCAGCAGCTTAGCCGGGACAGATGCCGAGCAGTACTTC

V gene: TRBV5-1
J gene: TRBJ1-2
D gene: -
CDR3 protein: CASRTEVDSRGYTF
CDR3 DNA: TGCGCCAGCAGGACCGAGGTGGACAGTCGAGGCTACACCTTC

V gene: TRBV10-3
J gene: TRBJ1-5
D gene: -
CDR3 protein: CAISPGTSDNQPQHF
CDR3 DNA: TGTGCCATCAGTCCGGGAACAAGCGACAATCAGCCCCAGCATTTT

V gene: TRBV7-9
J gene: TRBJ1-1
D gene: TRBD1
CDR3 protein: CASRSKDRPVNETEF
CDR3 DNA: TGTGCCAGCAGATCTAAGGACAGGCCTGTGAACGAAACGGAGTTT

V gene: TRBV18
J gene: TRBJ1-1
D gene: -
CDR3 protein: CASSFRESNTEAFF
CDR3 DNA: TGTGCCAGCTCCTTCAGGGAATCGAACACTGAAGCTTTCTTT

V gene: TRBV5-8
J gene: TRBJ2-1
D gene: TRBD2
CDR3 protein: CASSPGLAHHNEQFF
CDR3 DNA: TGTGCCAGCAGCCCGGGACTAGCGCATCACAATGAGCAGTTCTTC

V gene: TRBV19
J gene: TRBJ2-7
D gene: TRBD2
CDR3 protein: CASSKVAGPSTEQYF
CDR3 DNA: TGTGCCAGTAGCAAGGTAGCGGGGCCGTCCACCGAGCAGTACTTC

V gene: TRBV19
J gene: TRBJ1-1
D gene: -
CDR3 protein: CASSIGANTEAFF
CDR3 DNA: TGTGCCAGTAGTATAGGCGCGAACACTGAAGCTTTCTTT

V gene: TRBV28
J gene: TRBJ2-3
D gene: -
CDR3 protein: CASTHGGIDTDTQYF
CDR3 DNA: TGTGCCAGCACCCACGGGGGTATCGATACAGATACGCAGTATTTT

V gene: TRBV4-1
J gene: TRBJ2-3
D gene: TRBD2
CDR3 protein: CASAVRGEGRSTDTQYF
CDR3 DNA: TGCGCCAGCGCAGTCCGCGGGGAGGGCCGGAGCACAGATACGCAGTATTTT

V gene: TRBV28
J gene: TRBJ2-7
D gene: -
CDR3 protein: CASSLSIYEQYF
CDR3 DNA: TGTGCCAGCAGTTTATCTATCTACGAGCAGTACTTC

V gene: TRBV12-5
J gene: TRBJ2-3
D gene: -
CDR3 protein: CASQMGPDTQYF
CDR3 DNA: TGTGCTAGTCAAATGGGGCCAGATACGCAGTATTTT

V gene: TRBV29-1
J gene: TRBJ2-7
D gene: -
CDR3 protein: CSVVRVSGEQYF
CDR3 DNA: TGCAGCGTTGTTCGGGTTTCGGGCGAGCAGTACTTC

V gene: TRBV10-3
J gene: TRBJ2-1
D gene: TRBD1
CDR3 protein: CAIRGAGTGSNEQFF
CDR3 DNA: TGTGCCATCAGGGGTGCCGGGACAGGGAGCAATGAGCAGTTCTTC

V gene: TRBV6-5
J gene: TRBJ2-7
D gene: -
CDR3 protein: CASSYPLGGEQYF
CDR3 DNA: TGTGCCAGCAGTTACCCCTTAGGAGGCGAGCAGTACTTC

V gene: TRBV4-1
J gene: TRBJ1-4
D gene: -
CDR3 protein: CASSQGAGVAEKLFF
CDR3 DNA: TGCGCCAGCAGCCAAGGGGCGGGGGTGGCTGAAAAACTGTTTTTT